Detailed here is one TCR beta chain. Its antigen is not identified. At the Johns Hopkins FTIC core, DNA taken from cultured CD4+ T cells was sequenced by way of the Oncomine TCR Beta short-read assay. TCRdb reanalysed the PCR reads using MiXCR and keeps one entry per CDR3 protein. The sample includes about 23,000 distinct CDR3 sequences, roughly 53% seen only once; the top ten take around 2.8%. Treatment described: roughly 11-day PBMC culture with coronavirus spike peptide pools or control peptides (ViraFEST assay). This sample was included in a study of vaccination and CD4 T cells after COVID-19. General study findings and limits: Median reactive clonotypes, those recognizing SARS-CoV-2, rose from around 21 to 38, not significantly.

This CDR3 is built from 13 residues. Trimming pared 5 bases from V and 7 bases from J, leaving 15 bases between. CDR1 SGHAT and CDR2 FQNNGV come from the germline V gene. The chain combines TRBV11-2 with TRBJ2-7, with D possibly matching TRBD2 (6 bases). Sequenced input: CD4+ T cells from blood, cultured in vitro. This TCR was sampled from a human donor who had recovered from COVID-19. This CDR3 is CASSTARAGEQYF. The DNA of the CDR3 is TGTGCCAGCAGCACCGCCCGGGCGGGGGAGCAGTACTTC.